This is a list of T cell receptor beta chains from one sample in a study of blood T cell repertoires in COVID-19. This table comes from immunoSEQ multiplex PCR, and its TCRdb copy is limited to in-frame clones, with some not included. The sample records 55,000 to 75,000 clones, about four fifths being singletons. Sequencing was done on a sample of peripheral blood. Receptors were obtained from a human donor in a cohort sampled during active COVID-19. CDR3s include the opening cysteine and the closing phenylalanine or tryptophan. The D gene is left open where the match is weak. Clone size appears in some rows only: once, few, many, or a class for an expanded clone.

D gene	V gene	J gene	clone size	CDR3 DNA	CDR3 protein
.	TRBV2	TRBJ1-3	.	TGTGCCAGCAGTTACGGGGGCTCTGGAAACACCATATATTTT	CASSYGGSGNTIYF
.	TRBV27	TRBJ1-5	.	TGTGCCAGCAGCCCCATTCTGGGGGCTCATCAGCCCCAGCATTTT	CASSPILGAHQPQHF
TRBD2	TRBV20-1	TRBJ2-3	once	TGCAGTGCTAGTGGCGGGAGAGGAGATACGCAGTATTTT	CSASGGRGDTQYF
.	TRBV5-1	TRBJ1-1	.	TGCGCCAGCAGCGTCGGACTGCTCGGGAGCACTGAAGCTTTCTTT	CASSVGLLGSTEAFF
TRBD2	TRBV19	TRBJ2-3	.	TGTGCCAGCTCTTTAACTAGCGGGGTCTCAGATACGCAGTATTTT	CASSLTSGVSDTQYF
.	TRBV7-9	TRBJ1-1	.	TGTGCCAGCAGCAAGGGGGAAGCGTACACTGAAGCTTTCTTT	CASSKGEAYTEAFF
.	TRBV7-8	TRBJ2-7	.	TGTGCCAGCAGCTTAGCGGGGGCAGGGGAGCAGTACTTC	CASSLAGAGEQYF
TRBD2	TRBV14	TRBJ2-3	.	TGTGCCAGCAGCCAAGAAGGGCTAGCGGGAGCAGATACGCAGTATTTT	CASSQEGLAGADTQYF
.	TRBV9	TRBJ1-2	.	TGTGCCAGCACGCAAGGGGTAGAGGCCCTCTATGGCTACACCTTC	CASTQGVEALYGYTF
.	TRBV6-5	TRBJ1-6	.	TGTGCCAGCAGACACAGAGGGTCTGGTGATTCACCCCTCCACTTT	CASRHRGSGDSPLHF
TRBD2	TRBV5-1	TRBJ2-2	.	TGCGCCAGCAGCTCCGGGACTAGAAGTACCGGGGAGCTGTTTTTT	CASSSGTRSTGELFF
TRBD1	TRBV4-1	TRBJ1-5	.	TGCGCCAGCAGCCAAGGGCTCCGACAGGGGGCAGGTCAGCCCCAGCATTTT	CASSQGLRQGAGQPQHF
.	TRBV5-1	TRBJ1-6	few	TGCGCCAGCAGCTCCGGAGGGGATTCACCCCTCCACTTT	CASSSGGDSPLHF
TRBD2	TRBV7-9	TRBJ2-4	.	TGTGCCAGCAGCCCCAGCGGGGGGAACATTCAGTACTTC	CASSPSGGNIQYF
.	TRBV3-1/TRBV3-2	TRBJ2-7	few	TGTGCCAGCAGCCAAGAAGGGGTTGAAATTGGCGGGCAGTACTTC	CASSQEGVEIGGQYF
.	TRBV6-6	TRBJ2-7	.	TGTGCCAGCAGTCCCTATCCGAAGCGAGCCAGCTCCTACGAGCAGTACTTC	CASSPYPKRASSYEQYF
TRBD1	TRBV29-1	TRBJ1-2	.	TGCAGCGTCCAGGACAGGGACACAACTAACTATGGCTACACCTTC	CSVQDRDTTNYGYTF
TRBD1	TRBV6-5	TRBJ2-5	.	TGTGCCAGCAGCGATGACAGGGGTGAGACCCAGTACTTC	CASSDDRGETQYF
.	TRBV12-3/TRBV12-4	TRBJ2-1	.	TGTGCCAGCACTGACAGCTCCTACAATGAGCAGTTCTTC	CASTDSSYNEQFF
.	TRBV7-9	TRBJ2-3	.	TGTGCCAGCAGCTTCCAGTGGAGTACGGATACGCAGTATTTT	CASSFQWSTDTQYF
TRBD2	TRBV27	TRBJ2-3	.	TGTGCCAGCACAAGCGGGGGGCGAAACACAGATACGCAGTATTTT	CASTSGGRNTDTQYF
.	TRBV11-3	TRBJ2-1	.	TGTGCCAGCAGCAGCGGACGCTCCTACAATGAGCAGTTCTTC	CASSSGRSYNEQFF
TRBD1	TRBV6-5	TRBJ1-6	.	TGTGCCAGCTTGGACAGGGGACCGGCACCCCTCCACTTT	CASLDRGPAPLHF
.	TRBV14	TRBJ1-1	.	TGTGCCAGCAGCCAAGATCGGGCAGGGGCGCCTGGTGAAGCTTTCTTT	CASSQDRAGAPGEAFF